This T cell receptor beta chain originates from a study of T cell responses to AZD1222 COVID-19 vaccine. Sequenced by immunoSEQ multiplex PCR; TCRdb stores in-frame clones only, minus some. The profile covers about 150,000 clones, with around nine tenths appearing a single time and 1.4% taken by the ten largest. This clone was picked up one time. The antigen is undetermined. The study's findings and limits: Breadth and depth of Spike-specific TCRs rose after two AZD1222 doses. Among those given AZD1222, only six or seven were seropositive at baseline. Donors, mostly white British, included more females; clonal diversity was possibly underestimated.

V was cut by 6 bases and J by 7 bases, with 15 bases left in between. From germline, CDR1 is LNHDA and CDR2 SQIVND (reference sequence). The CDR3 totals 14 residues. This clonotype originated in an adult in good health. Sequenced material: peripheral blood, taken on day 0 of AZD1222 vaccination. The V gene is TRBV19, the J gene TRBJ1-4; D is unresolved. The CDR3 reads CASRNSYTGEKLFF. CDR3 DNA sequence: TGTGCCAGTAGAAACAGTTACACGGGTGAAAAACTGTTTTTT.